This is a list of T cell receptor beta chains from one sample in a study of Ad26.COV2.S vaccination and SARS-CoV-2 variants. TCRdb keeps only in-frame clones here, not all; method: immunoSEQ multiplex PCR. Among 300,000 to 450,000 clones listed, about 92% were seen once. The sequences come from peripheral blood, collected after recovery from COVID-19. Source of these receptors: a human donor who had recovered from COVID-19. CDR3s include the opening cysteine and the closing phenylalanine or tryptophan. Each record gives: V gene, J gene, CDR3 protein.

v_call: TRBV18; j_call: TRBJ2-3; cdr3_aa: CASSPVSGGDTQYF
v_call: TRBV5-3; j_call: TRBJ2-1; cdr3_aa: CARSLLTSGPPTREQFF
v_call: TRBV6-5; j_call: TRBJ1-3; cdr3_aa: CASTMDLLGGNTIYF
v_call: TRBV20-1; j_call: TRBJ1-1; cdr3_aa: CSASRAAEAFF
v_call: TRBV7-6; j_call: TRBJ2-5; cdr3_aa: CASSSTGETQYF
v_call: TRBV18; j_call: TRBJ2-7; cdr3_aa: CASSQSGGRGEQYF
v_call: TRBV14; j_call: TRBJ1-2; cdr3_aa: CASSPGGLYGYTF
v_call: TRBV6-2/TRBV6-3; j_call: TRBJ1-1; cdr3_aa: CASSYRGWGMNTEAFF
v_call: TRBV11-2; j_call: TRBJ1-2; cdr3_aa: CASSDHTGVNRGGYTF
v_call: TRBV7-9; j_call: TRBJ2-2; cdr3_aa: CASSRTPGELFF
v_call: TRBV20-1; j_call: TRBJ1-1; cdr3_aa: CSASSPKNTEAFF
v_call: TRBV6-5; j_call: TRBJ1-2; cdr3_aa: CASSLTDRNYGYTF
v_call: TRBV12-3/TRBV12-4; j_call: TRBJ1-2; cdr3_aa: CASSFGEGYGYTF
v_call: TRBV6-1; j_call: TRBJ2-2; cdr3_aa: CASSERLGQGKRELFF
v_call: TRBV5-4; j_call: TRBJ1-4; cdr3_aa: CASSRTGATNEKLFF
v_call: TRBV5-1; j_call: TRBJ2-7; cdr3_aa: CASSLVGGEQYF
v_call: TRBV27; j_call: TRBJ2-2; cdr3_aa: CASSPIGGAEIGELFF
v_call: TRBV6-6; j_call: TRBJ2-7; cdr3_aa: CASRQGQGNYEQYF
v_call: TRBV18; j_call: TRBJ1-1; cdr3_aa: CASSPRLLFRRGMNTEAFF
v_call: TRBV7-9; j_call: TRBJ2-1; cdr3_aa: CASQDRGANEQFF
v_call: TRBV5-4; j_call: TRBJ2-3; cdr3_aa: CASRPNRARTDTQYF
v_call: TRBV20-1; j_call: TRBJ1-2; cdr3_aa: CSARGNAYTF
v_call: TRBV11-2; j_call: TRBJ1-1; cdr3_aa: CASSLVSGRVNTEAFF
v_call: TRBV6-5; j_call: TRBJ1-5; cdr3_aa: CASSSRERNQPQHF
v_call: TRBV13; j_call: TRBJ1-1; cdr3_aa: CASSLGIRGRNTEAFF
v_call: TRBV7-2; j_call: TRBJ1-6; cdr3_aa: CASSLAGRNNSPLHF
v_call: TRBV11-2; j_call: TRBJ2-3; cdr3_aa: CASSPRPSTDTQYF
v_call: TRBV20-1; j_call: TRBJ1-4; cdr3_aa: CSTLTGGKLFF
v_call: TRBV3-1/TRBV3-2; j_call: TRBJ1-1; cdr3_aa: CASSHRAGTEAFF
v_call: TRBV12-3/TRBV12-4; j_call: TRBJ2-1; cdr3_aa: CASSLWYNEQFF
v_call: TRBV7-2; j_call: TRBJ2-7; cdr3_aa: CASSLAAGQGAWEQYF
v_call: TRBV9; j_call: TRBJ2-1; cdr3_aa: CASSVDLGGTGNNEQFF
v_call: TRBV5-1; j_call: TRBJ2-2; cdr3_aa: CASSFGQNTGELFF
v_call: TRBV6-2/TRBV6-3; j_call: TRBJ1-2; cdr3_aa: CASSFLDREYGYTF
v_call: TRBV18; j_call: TRBJ2-5; cdr3_aa: CASSPGAGETQYF
v_call: TRBV27; j_call: TRBJ1-6; cdr3_aa: CASSFLVSDNSPLHF
v_call: TRBV4-3; j_call: TRBJ2-1; cdr3_aa: CASSQDNAPDEQFF
v_call: TRBV3-1/TRBV3-2; j_call: TRBJ1-4; cdr3_aa: CASSQEPGGSEKLFF
v_call: TRBV5-8; j_call: TRBJ2-7; cdr3_aa: CASSPTYEQYF
v_call: TRBV10-2; j_call: TRBJ2-7; cdr3_aa: CASSLPDRYEQYF
v_call: TRBV15; j_call: TRBJ1-6; cdr3_aa: CATSQTAKDNSPLHF
v_call: TRBV2; j_call: TRBJ2-7; cdr3_aa: CASSELRTPPNYEQYF
v_call: TRBV27; j_call: TRBJ1-2; cdr3_aa: CASSSPRDGNYGYTF
v_call: TRBV6-5; j_call: TRBJ1-5; cdr3_aa: CASRLDRNSNQPQHF
v_call: TRBV12-3/TRBV12-4; j_call: TRBJ1-1; cdr3_aa: CASTATGWTEAFF
v_call: TRBV5-1; j_call: TRBJ1-1; cdr3_aa: CASSTGQAPGTLGLEAFF
v_call: TRBV9; j_call: TRBJ2-5; cdr3_aa: CASSVIGRETQYF
v_call: TRBV7-9; j_call: TRBJ2-5; cdr3_aa: CASGTSGTRETQYF
v_call: TRBV11-3; j_call: TRBJ2-3; cdr3_aa: CASSLGGESTDTQYF
v_call: TRBV2; j_call: TRBJ1-5; cdr3_aa: CASSDHLGTGSNQPQHF
v_call: TRBV7-9; j_call: TRBJ1-1; cdr3_aa: CASSSAVGQGATEAFF
v_call: TRBV7-2; j_call: TRBJ2-1; cdr3_aa: CASTHAIWDHNEQFF
v_call: TRBV6-5; j_call: TRBJ1-4; cdr3_aa: CASSYGNANEKLFF